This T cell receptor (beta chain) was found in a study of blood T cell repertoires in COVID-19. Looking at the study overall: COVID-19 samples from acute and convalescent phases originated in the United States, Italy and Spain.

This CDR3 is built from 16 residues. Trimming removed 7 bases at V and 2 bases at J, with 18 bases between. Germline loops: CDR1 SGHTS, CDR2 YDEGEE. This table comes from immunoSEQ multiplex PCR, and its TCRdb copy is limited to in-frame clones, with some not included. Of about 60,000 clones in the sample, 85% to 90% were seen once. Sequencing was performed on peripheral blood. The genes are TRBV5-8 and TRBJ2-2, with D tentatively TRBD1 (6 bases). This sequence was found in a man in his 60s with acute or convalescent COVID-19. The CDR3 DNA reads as TGTGCCAGCCCGCCGAACAGGGTGGGAAACACCGGGGAGCTGTTTTTT. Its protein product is CASPPNRVGNTGELFF.